Listed here are 3 T cell receptor beta chains from one sample, sequenced in a study of blood T cell repertoires in COVID-19. Profiling relied on immunoSEQ multiplex PCR, and the TCRdb table lists in-frame clones only, not all of them. The table lists some 250,000 clones, roughly 90% of them singletons. Sequencing was done on a sample of peripheral blood. Source of these receptors: a man aged 25 to 45 who had recovered from COVID-19.

The rearrangement links TRBV12-5 to TRBJ1-1; D is uncertain. Germline V gives CDR1 LGHNT, CDR2 FRNRAP. The V end lost 6 bases, the J end lost 0 bases, and 11 bases lay between the germline ends. This CDR3 has 14 amino acids. Written as DNA, the CDR3 is TGTGCTAGTGGCTCGGGTTATATGAACACTGAAGCTTTCTTT. Translating it yields CASGSGYMNTEAFF.

V and J are TRBV5-8 and TRBJ2-7; 7 nucleotides align to TRBD1. V was clipped by 2 bases and J by 0 bases; unmatched bases: 5. The CDR3 covers 15 residues. CDR1 SGHTS and CDR2 YDEGEE come from the germline V gene. As DNA, the CDR3 is TGTGCCAGCAGCTTTGAGGGGGCCGGCTCCTACGAGCAGTACTTC. Translated, it gives CASSFEGAGSYEQYF.

This chain links TRBV29-1 with TRBJ2-7; 9 bases map to TRBD2. From germline, CDR1 is SQVTM and CDR2 ANQGSEA. The V gene end was trimmed by 4 bases and the J gene end by 3 bases; junction bases not matched to a gene: 10. The CDR3 length is 15 residues. This CDR3 reads CSVAPVGRGGYEQYF. Written as DNA, the CDR3 is TGCAGCGTTGCCCCGGTTGGGCGGGGGGGCTACGAGCAGTACTTC.